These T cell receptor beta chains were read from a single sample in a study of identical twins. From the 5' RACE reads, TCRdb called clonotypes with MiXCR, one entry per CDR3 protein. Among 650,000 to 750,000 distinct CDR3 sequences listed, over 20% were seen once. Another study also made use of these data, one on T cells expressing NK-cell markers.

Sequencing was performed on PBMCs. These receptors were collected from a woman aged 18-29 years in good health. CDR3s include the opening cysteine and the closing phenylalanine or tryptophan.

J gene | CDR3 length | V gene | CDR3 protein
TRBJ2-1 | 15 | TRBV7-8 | CASSQTGGPYNEQFF
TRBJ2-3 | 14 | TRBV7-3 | CASRQASVTDTQYF
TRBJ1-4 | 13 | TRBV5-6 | CASSLGSTGKLFF
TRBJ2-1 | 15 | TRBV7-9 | CASSSETRLSNEQFF
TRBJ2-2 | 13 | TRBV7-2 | CASMAFNTGELFF
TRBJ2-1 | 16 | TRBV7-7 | CASSRRVAGDYNEQFF
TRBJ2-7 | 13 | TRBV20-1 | CSAGDGLPYEQYF
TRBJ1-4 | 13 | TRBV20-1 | CSARDRANEKLFF
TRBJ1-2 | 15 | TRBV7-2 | CASSGGTGGGLGYTF
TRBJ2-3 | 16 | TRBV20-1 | CSARSLRGLGTDTQYF
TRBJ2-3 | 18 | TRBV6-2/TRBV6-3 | CASSPRTSGGSSTDTQYF
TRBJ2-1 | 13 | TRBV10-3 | CAISGGTRDEQFF
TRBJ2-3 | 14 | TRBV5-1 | CASSGTSLIDTQYF
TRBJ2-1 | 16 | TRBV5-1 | CASAPSGGYRNNEQFF
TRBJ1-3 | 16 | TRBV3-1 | CASSPQGAVGGNTIYF
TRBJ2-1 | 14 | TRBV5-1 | CASSLTAQGNEQFF
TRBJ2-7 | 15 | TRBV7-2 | CASSLVTDPSYEQYF
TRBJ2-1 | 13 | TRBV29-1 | CSVELAGDNEQFF
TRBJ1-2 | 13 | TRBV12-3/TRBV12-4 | CASSRRAVPSYTF
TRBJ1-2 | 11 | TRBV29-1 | CSLGQNYGYTF
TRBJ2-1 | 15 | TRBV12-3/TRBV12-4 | CASTEEGLAGDEQFF
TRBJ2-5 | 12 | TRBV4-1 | CASSLKRGTQYF
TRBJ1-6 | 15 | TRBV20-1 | CSARAQTGRESPLHF
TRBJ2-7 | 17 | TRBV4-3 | CASSRGLAGGIPYEQYF
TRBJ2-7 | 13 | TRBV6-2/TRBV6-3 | CASSNDTSYEQYF
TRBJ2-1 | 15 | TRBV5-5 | CASSSPDLGGNEQFF
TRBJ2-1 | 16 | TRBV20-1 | CSASKGGDFGNNEQFF
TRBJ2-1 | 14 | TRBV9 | CASSVAAGHNEQFF
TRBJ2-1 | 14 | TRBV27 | CASTEGEHYNEQFF
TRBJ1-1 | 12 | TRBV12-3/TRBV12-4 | CASRADNTEAFF
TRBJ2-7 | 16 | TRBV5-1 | CASTRVYLGQGNEQYF
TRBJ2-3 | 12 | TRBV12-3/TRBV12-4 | CASRGDSDTQYF
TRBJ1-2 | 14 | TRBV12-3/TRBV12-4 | CASSLRQGHYGYTF
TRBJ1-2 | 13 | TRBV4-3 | CASSQDRGYGYTF
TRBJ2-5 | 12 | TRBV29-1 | CSGGTPRETQYF
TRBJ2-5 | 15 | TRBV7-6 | CASSLEARALETQYF
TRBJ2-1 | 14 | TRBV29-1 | CSVEGTVFLNEQFF
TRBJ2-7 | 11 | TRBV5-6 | CASSGGVGQYF
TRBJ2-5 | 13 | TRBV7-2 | CASSRTSGEAQYF
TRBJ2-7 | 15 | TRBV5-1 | CASSLLSGPSYEQYF
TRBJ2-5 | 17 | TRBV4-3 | CASSQSASGGSQETQYF
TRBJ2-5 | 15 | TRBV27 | CASSLFVAPQETQYF